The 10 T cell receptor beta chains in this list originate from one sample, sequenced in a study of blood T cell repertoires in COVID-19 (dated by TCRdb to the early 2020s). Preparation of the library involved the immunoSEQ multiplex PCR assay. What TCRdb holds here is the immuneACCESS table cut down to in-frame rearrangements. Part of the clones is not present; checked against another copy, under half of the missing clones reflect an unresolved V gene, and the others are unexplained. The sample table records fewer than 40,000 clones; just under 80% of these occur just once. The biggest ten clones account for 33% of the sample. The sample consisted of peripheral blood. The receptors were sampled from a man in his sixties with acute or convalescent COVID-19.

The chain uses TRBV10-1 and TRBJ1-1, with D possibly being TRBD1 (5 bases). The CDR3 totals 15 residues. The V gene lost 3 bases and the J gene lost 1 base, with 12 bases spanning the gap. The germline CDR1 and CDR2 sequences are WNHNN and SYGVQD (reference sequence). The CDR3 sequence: CASSDSGQGNTEAFF. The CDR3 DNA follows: TGCGCCAGCAGTGATAGCGGGCAGGGGAACACTGAAGCTTTCTTT.

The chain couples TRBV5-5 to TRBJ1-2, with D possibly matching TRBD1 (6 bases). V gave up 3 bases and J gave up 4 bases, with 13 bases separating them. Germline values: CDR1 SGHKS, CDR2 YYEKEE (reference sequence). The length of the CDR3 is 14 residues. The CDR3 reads CASSSLKQGYGYTF. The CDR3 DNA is TGTGCCAGCAGCTCGTTAAAACAGGGCTATGGCTACACCTTC.

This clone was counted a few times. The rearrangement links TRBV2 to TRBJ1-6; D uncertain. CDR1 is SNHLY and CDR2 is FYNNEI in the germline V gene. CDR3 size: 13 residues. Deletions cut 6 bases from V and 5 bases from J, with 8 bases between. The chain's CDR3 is CASRRQNNSPLHF. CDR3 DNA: TGTGCCAGCAGGCGGCAGAATAATTCACCCCTCCACTTT.

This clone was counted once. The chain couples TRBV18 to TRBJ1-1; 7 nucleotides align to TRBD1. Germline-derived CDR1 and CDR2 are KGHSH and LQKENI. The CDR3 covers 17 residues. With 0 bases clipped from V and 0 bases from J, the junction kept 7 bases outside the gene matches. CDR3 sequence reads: CASSPPRTGKMNTEAFF. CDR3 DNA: TGTGCCAGCTCACCACCGCGGACAGGAAAAATGAACACTGAAGCTTTCTTT.

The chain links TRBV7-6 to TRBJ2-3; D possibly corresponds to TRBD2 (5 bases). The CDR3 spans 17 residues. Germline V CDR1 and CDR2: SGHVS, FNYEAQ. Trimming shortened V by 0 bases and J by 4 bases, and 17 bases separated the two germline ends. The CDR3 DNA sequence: TGTGCCAGCAGCTTAGCTCTCCGAGCCTTGCGGGCAGATACGCAGTATTTT. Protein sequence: CASSLALRALRADTQYF.

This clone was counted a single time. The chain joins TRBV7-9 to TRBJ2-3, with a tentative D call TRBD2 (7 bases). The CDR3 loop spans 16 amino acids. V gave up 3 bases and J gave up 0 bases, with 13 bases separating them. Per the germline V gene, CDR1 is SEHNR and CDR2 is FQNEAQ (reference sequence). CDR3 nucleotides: TGTGCCAGCAGCTTTAGCGCGGGGGCTAGCACAGATACGCAGTATTTT. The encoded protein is CASSFSAGASTDTQYF.

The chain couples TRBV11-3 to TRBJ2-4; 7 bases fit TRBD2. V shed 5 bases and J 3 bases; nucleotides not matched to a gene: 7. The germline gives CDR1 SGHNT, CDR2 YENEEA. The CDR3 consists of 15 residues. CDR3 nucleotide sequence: TGTGCCAGCAGCCCGGGGGGTTCTCACAAAAACATTCAGTACTTC. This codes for CASSPGGSHKNIQYF.

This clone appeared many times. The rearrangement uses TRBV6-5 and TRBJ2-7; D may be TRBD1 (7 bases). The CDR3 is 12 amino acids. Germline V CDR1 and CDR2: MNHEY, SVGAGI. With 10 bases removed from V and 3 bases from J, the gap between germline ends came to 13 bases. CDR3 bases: TGTGCCATCCAGGGGGGTTTCTACGAGCAGTACTTC. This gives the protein CAIQGGFYEQYF.

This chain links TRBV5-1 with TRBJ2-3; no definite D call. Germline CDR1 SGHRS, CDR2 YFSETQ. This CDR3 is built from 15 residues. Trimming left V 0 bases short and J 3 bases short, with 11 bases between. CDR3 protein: CASSLARVRTDTQYF. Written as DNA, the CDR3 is TGCGCCAGCAGCTTGGCTCGGGTCAGAACAGATACGCAGTATTTT.

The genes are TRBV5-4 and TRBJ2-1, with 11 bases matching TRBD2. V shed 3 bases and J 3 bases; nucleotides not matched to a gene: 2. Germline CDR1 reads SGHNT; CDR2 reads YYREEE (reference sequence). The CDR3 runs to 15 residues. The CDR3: CASSSSGRNYNEQFF. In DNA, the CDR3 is TGTGCCAGCAGCTCTAGCGGGAGGAACTACAATGAGCAGTTCTTC.